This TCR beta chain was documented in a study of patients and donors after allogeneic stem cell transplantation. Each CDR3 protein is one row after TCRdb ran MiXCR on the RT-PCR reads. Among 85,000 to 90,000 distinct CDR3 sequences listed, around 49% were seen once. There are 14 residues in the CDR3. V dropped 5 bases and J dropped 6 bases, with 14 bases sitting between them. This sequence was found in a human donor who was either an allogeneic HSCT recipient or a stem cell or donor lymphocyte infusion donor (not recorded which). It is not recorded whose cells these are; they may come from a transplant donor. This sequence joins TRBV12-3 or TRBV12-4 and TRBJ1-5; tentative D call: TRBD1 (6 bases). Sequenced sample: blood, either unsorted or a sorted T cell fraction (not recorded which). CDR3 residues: CASSLGRGAQPQHF. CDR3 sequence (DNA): TGTGCCAGCAGTCTCGGCAGGGGAGCTCAGCCCCAGCATTTT.